This TCR beta chain is from a study of cytomegalovirus exposure and HLA in healthy donors. V was shortened by 2 bases and J by 10 bases, with 12 bases between the two germline ends. There are 14 residues in the CDR3. Germline CDR1 reads MDHEN; CDR2 reads SYDVKM. Points from the study as a whole: Productive rates of about 90% or about 30% were seen for most TCR beta V segments in an earlier analysis. After further analysis at a later stage, roughly 16,000 TCR beta sequences were associated with HLA alleles at 0.05 false discovery rate. Reportedly, cytomegalovirus status was diagnosed with high sensitivity and specificity.

PCR amplification relied on 60 Vbeta primers (plus 13 Jbeta primers). Original processing notes: Around 10 million shared chains were among approximately 87 million unique TCR beta chains counted in a later analysis. Profiled with immunoSEQ multiplex PCR; TCRdb holds only in-frame clones, not every one. D and trimming were read from the DNA, whereas the V and J calls and clone size are those reported in that table. The table includes about 130,000 clones, 79% detected once. As for this clone: The antigen is undetermined.

Sequenced input: PBMCs. The source is a middle-aged man in good health and CMV-seropositive. The V call is TRBV28, the J call TRBJ1-6; D is ambiguous. The CDR3 protein is CASSLENFYSPLHF. The CDR3 DNA reads TGTGCCAGCAGTTTAGAGAATTTCTACTCACCCCTCCACTTT.